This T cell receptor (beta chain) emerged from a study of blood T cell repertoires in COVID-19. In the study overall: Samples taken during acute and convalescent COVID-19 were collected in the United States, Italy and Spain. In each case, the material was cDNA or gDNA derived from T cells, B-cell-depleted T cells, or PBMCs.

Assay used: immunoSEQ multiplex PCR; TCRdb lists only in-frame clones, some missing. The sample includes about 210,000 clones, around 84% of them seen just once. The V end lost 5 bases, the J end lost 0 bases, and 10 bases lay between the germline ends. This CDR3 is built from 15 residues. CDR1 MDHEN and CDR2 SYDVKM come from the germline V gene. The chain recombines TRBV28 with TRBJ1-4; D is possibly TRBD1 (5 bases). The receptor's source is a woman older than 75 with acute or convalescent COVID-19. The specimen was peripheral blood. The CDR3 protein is CASSPRDSTNEKLFF. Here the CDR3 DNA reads TGTGCCAGCAGTCCCCGGGACTCAACTAATGAAAAACTGTTTTTT.